The 19 T cell receptor beta chains below come from one sample, sequenced in a study of T cell responses to AZD1222 COVID-19 vaccine. Assay: immunoSEQ multiplex PCR; the TCRdb copy retains only in-frame clones and omits some. The table has 100,000 or so clones, 85% to 90% seen once; the top ten hold roughly 17%. The sample was peripheral blood, taken on day 0 of AZD1222 vaccination. The source of these receptors is an adult in good health.

The J gene is TRBJ1-2, the V gene TRBV4-1; 7 bases fit TRBD1. This CDR3 region has 16 residues. Germline lookup yields CDR1 MGHRA and CDR2 YSYEKL. Trimming removed 0 bases from V and 3 bases from J; junction bases left unmatched: 7. CDR3 nucleotide sequence: TGCGCCAGCAGCCAAGATCTTGGGACAGTCTACTATGGCTACACCTTC. As protein: CASSQDLGTVYYGYTF.

The genes are TRBV5-1 and TRBJ1-1; 7 positions match TRBD1. V dropped 4 bases and J dropped 8; count of bases not matched to a gene: 2. CDR1 and CDR2 (germline): SGHRS, YFSETQ. The CDR3 consists of 11 residues. The CDR3 DNA reads TGCGCCAGCAGCCGGGACAGAGAAGCTTTCTTT. Amino acid sequence: CASSRDREAFF.

The genes are TRBV27 and TRBJ2-5; D might be TRBD1 (6 bases). The CDR3 runs 13 residues. Germline assignment: CDR1 MNHEY and CDR2 SMNVEV (reference sequence). Trimming pared 2 bases from V and 5 bases from J, leaving 9 bases between. The CDR3 loop reads CASSLGQGETQYF. In DNA form, the CDR3 reads TGTGCCAGCAGTTTAGGTCAGGGGGAGACCCAGTACTTC.

This rearrangement joins TRBV6-5 to TRBJ1-4; D remains unclear. Between the trimmed V and J ends, which lost 5 bases and 3 bases, there was a span of 7 bases. CDR3 length equals 13 residues. Germline V gives CDR1 MNHEY, CDR2 SVGAGI. The CDR3 DNA reads TGTGCCAGCAGTCTGGTTTCTAATGAAAAACTGTTTTTT. Amino acids: CASSLVSNEKLFF.

This chain links TRBV5-1 with TRBJ1-1, with TRBD1 as a possible D gene (5 bases). CDR3 size: 14 residues. Germline lookup yields CDR1 SGHRS and CDR2 YFSETQ. V was cut by 3 bases and J by 1 base, with 10 bases left in between. Here the CDR3 DNA reads TGCGCCAGCAGCTGGGGGGGAGAGAACACTGAAGCTTTCTTT. Translated, it gives CASSWGGENTEAFF. The full variable domain, completed using reference TRBV5-1 and TRBJ1-1, is KAGVTQTPRYLIKTRGQQVTLSCSPISGHRSVSWYQQTPGQGLQFLFEYFSETQRNKGNFPGRFSGRQFSNSRSEMNVSTLELGDSALYLCASSWGGENTEAFFGQGTRLTVV.

V is TRBV4-1 and J is TRBJ2-4, with 8 bases aligning to TRBD1. The CDR3 consists of 17 residues. Germline CDR1 reads MGHRA; CDR2 reads YSYEKL. The trim removed 4 bases at V and 1 base at J, leaving 9 bases unmatched. CDR3 in DNA: TGCGCCAGCAGCCCCCCCGGGCAGGGGGCGGCCAAAAACATTCAGTACTTC. Translated: CASSPPGQGAAKNIQYF.

The chain employs TRBV12-3 or TRBV12-4 and TRBJ1-2; no firm D call. The ends were cut back, 8 bases at V and 4 bases at J, with 14 bases in the middle. There are 13 residues in the CDR3. CDR3 DNA sequence: TGTGCCAGCCGTCCAAGGGCAAGCTATGGCTACACCTTC. This sequence encodes CASRPRASYGYTF.

The V call is TRBV3-1 (or the pseudogene TRBV3-2), the J call TRBJ2-7; no firm D call. V lost 3 bases to trimming and J lost 0 bases, with 9 bases between them. The germline V gene encodes CDR1 LGHDT and CDR2 YNNKEL (reference sequence). The CDR3 length is 14 residues. CDR3 protein: CASSHSEVSYEQYF. The CDR3 bases are TGTGCCAGCAGCCATTCAGAGGTCTCCTACGAGCAGTACTTC.

The V gene is TRBV5-5, the J gene TRBJ1-1; tentative D call: TRBD1 (5 bases). Germline V gene sequence: CDR1 SGHKS, CDR2 YYEKEE (reference sequence). V lost 5 bases and J lost 5, with 31 bases in between. There are 19 residues in the CDR3. CDR3 amino acids: CASRTGSRGADDSRTEAFF. CDR3 bases: TGTGCCAGCAGGACCGGGTCTCGGGGCGCGGACGATAGCCGAACTGAAGCTTTCTTT.

This clone appeared a single time. The chain combines TRBV7-9 with TRBJ1-2, with 9 nucleotides matching TRBD1. The germline CDR1 and CDR2 sequences are SEHNR and FQNEAQ (reference sequence). This CDR3 is 18 amino acids long. Trimming at V came to 3 bases and at J to 4 bases, leaving 15 bases not matched to a gene. In DNA, the CDR3 is TGTGCCAGCAGCTTTTCTTCCTTCCGGGACAGGGAAGGCTATGGCTACACCTTC. Amino acids: CASSFSSFRDREGYGYTF.

This clone was found once. The gene calls are TRBV7-8 and TRBJ1-6; the D gene is possibly TRBD1 (6 bases). CDR3 length: 16 amino acids. V was trimmed by 4 bases and J by 7 bases, leaving 17 bases between them. Germline lookup yields CDR1 SGHVS and CDR2 FQNEAQ. The CDR3 here is CASSWSLGAYNSPLHF. The DNA for the CDR3 is TGTGCCAGCAGCTGGAGTTTGGGGGCTTACAATTCACCCCTCCACTTT.

The J gene is TRBJ2-7, the V gene TRBV11-3; no firm D call. CDR1 is SGHNT and CDR2 is YENEEA in the germline V gene. V was shortened by 1 base and J by 4 bases, with 14 bases between the two germline ends. This CDR3 region has 15 residues. DNA for the CDR3: TGTGCCAGCAGCTTAGCCCCCCTCGGTTCTTACGAGCAGTACTTC. It yields the protein CASSLAPLGSYEQYF.

Within the sample, this clone is medium-sized (0.01 to 0.1%). The rearrangement joins TRBV30 to TRBJ2-1; 7 bases match TRBD1. Trimming removed 8 bases from V and 3 bases from J; junction bases left unmatched: 10. CDR1 GTSNPN and CDR2 SVGIG come from the germline V gene (reference sequence). The CDR3 runs to 14 residues. In DNA, the CDR3 is TGTGCCGGTAATACAGGGGACAGCTACAATGAGCAGTTCTTC. It codes for CAGNTGDSYNEQFF. The entire variable domain, with the rest obtained from reference TRBV30 and TRBJ2-1, is as follows: SQTIHQWPATLVQPVGSPLSLECTVEGTSNPNLYWYRQAAGRGLQLLFYSVGIGQISSEVPQNLSASRPQDRQFILSSKKLLLSDSGFYLCAGNTGDSYNEQFFGPGTRLTVL.

The chain has TRBV6-6 and TRBJ2-7; D perhaps matches TRBD1 (5 bases). The germline gives CDR1 MNHNY, CDR2 SVGAGI (reference sequence). V lost 6 bases, J lost 2 bases, and 14 bases lay in between. The CDR3 totals 14 residues. CDR3 sequence: CASSSGRLTYEQYF. Here the CDR3 DNA reads TGTGCCAGCAGCTCAGGGCGGTTAACCTACGAGCAGTACTTC.

This rearrangement joins TRBV11-3 to TRBJ2-4; no clear D gene. The CDR3 totals 13 residues. Trimming removed 3 bases at V and 4 bases at J, with 7 bases between. Per germline, CDR1 SGHNT and CDR2 YENEEA. This CDR3 reads CASSFDGKNIQYF. The CDR3 DNA sequence: TGTGCCAGCAGCTTTGACGGTAAAAACATTCAGTACTTC.

The V call is TRBV28, the J call TRBJ1-6; D unresolved. Germline lookup yields CDR1 MDHEN and CDR2 SYDVKM. The length of the CDR3 is 17 residues. V lost 2 bases, J lost 0 bases, and 11 bases lay in between. For the CDR3, the DNA is TGTGCCAGCAGTTTAGTCGGATCGAGCTCCTATAATTCACCCCTCCACTTT. Its protein product is CASSLVGSSSYNSPLHF. Supplemented by reference TRBV28 and TRBJ1-6, the full variable domain reads DVKVTQSSRYLVKRTGEKVFLECVQDMDHENMFWYRQDPGLGLRLIYFSYDVKMKEKGDIPEGYSVSREKKERFSLILESASTNQTSMYLCASSLVGSSSYNSPLHFGNGTRLTVT.

V usage is TRBV27 and J usage is TRBJ1-2; 8 bases match TRBD1. CDR3 length: 15 residues. Trimming removed 5 bases from V and 2 bases from J; junction bases left unmatched: 7. Germline assignment: CDR1 MNHEY and CDR2 SMNVEV (reference sequence). The CDR3 here is CASSPFAGGNYGYTF. CDR3 DNA sequence: TGTGCCAGCAGTCCCTTCGCAGGGGGCAACTATGGCTACACCTTC.

The chain employs TRBV29-1 and TRBJ1-1; no clear D. The CDR3 has 13 amino acids. From germline, CDR1 is SQVTM and CDR2 ANQGSEA. Between the trimmed V and J ends, which lost 4 bases and 4 bases, there was a span of 13 bases. CDR3 region: CSVVPMLGTEAFF. DNA of the CDR3: TGCAGCGTTGTCCCGATGTTGGGCACTGAAGCTTTCTTT.

This clone appeared a single time. The chain carries TRBV13 and TRBJ1-2; a weak D match, TRBD1 (6 bases). Germline assignment: CDR1 PRHDT and CDR2 FYEKMQ (reference sequence). V lost 0 bases, J lost 4 bases, and 12 bases lay in between. The CDR3 runs 15 residues. The CDR3: CASSLGGDISYGYTF. The CDR3 bases are TGTGCCAGCAGCTTAGGTGGGGACATCTCCTATGGCTACACCTTC.